These 17 T cell receptor beta chains originate from one sample sequenced in a study of early T cells in non-severe SARS-CoV-2 infection. TCRdb ran MiXCR on the 5' RACE reads and lists one entry per CDR3 protein. This table holds tens of thousands of distinct CDR3 sequences, around 10% found once. Sequenced material: whole blood, taken at baseline. These receptors were taken from an adult who was a healthcare worker with PCR-confirmed SARS-CoV-2 infection or an uninfected control (not recorded which).

This clonotype was recorded at least ten times. The chain recombines TRBV28 with TRBJ2-5; tentatively, D is TRBD1 (6 bases). Trimming removed 6 bases at V and 2 bases at J, with 16 bases between. The CDR3 runs to 15 residues. The germline CDR1 and CDR2 sequences are MDHEN and SYDVKM. CDR3 amino acids: CASSQRTVRQETQYF. The CDR3 region has the DNA TGTGCCAGCAGCCAGAGGACAGTGAGACAAGAGACCCAGTACTTC.

At least ten counts were recorded for this clonotype. The chain recombines TRBV7-6 with TRBJ1-6, with 10 positions matching TRBD1. Germline loops: CDR1 SGHVS, CDR2 FNYEAQ. This CDR3 contains 15 residues. V shed 5 bases and J 6 bases; nucleotides not matched to a gene: 4. The chain's CDR3 is CASSHGQGVNSPLHF. The CDR3 DNA follows: TGTGCCAGCAGCCACGGACAGGGGGTTAATTCACCCCTCCACTTT.

This clonotype has a handful of counts. The rearrangement joins TRBV2 to TRBJ1-6; no clear D. This CDR3 is 14 amino acids long. Germline-derived CDR1 and CDR2 are SNHLY and FYNNEI. Trimming shortened V by 6 bases and J by 0 bases, and 6 bases separated the two germline ends. The CDR3 DNA sequence: TGTGCCAGCAGGCAGAGCTCCTATAATTCACCCCTCCACTTT. The encoded protein is CASRQSSYNSPLHF.

This clonotype is medium-sized. The gene calls are TRBV12-3 or TRBV12-4 and TRBJ2-1; D is uncertain. Between the trimmed V and J ends, which lost 3 bases and 10 bases, there was a span of 7 bases. The CDR3 runs 11 residues. CDR3 loop: CASSFGREQFF. The CDR3 DNA reads as TGTGCCAGCAGTTTTGGACGGGAGCAGTTCTTC.

In this sample, this clonotype turned up many times. The V call is TRBV7-6, the J call TRBJ2-2, with D possibly being TRBD2 (6 bases). CDR1 SGHVS and CDR2 FNYEAQ come from the germline V gene. The CDR3 has 14 residues. Trimming removed 6 bases from V and 4 bases from J, with 12 bases in between. CDR3 coding DNA: TGTGCCAGCAGAGATACTAGCTCCACCGGGGAGCTGTTTTTT. Translation: CASRDTSSTGELFF.

The table lists this clonotype with a few counts. J is TRBJ2-3 and V is TRBV6-2 or TRBV6-3; D possibly corresponds to TRBD1 (6 bases). Germline assignment: CDR1 MNHEY and CDR2 SVGEGT. The ends were cut back, 6 bases at V and 4 bases at J, with 17 bases in the middle. The CDR3 runs to 15 residues. In DNA, the CDR3 is TGTGCCAGCAGAGCTTGGGGGCAGGGGTCAGATACGCAGTATTTT. This gives the protein CASRAWGQGSDTQYF.

This clonotype was seen a handful of times. V is TRBV6-2 or TRBV6-3 and J is TRBJ2-7; 11 bases match TRBD2. The germline gives CDR1 MNHEY, CDR2 SVGEGT. The V and J ends lost 5 bases and 6 bases, in that order; junction bases with no gene match: 12. The CDR3 is 16 amino acids. The CDR3 DNA sequence: TGTGCCAGCAGTCTCCAACTAGCGGGGGCACTTGGCGAGCAGTACTTC. Protein product: CASSLQLAGALGEQYF.

This clonotype was counted at least ten times. This sequence joins TRBV10-3 and TRBJ2-7, with D maybe TRBD2 (6 bases). Trimming shortened V by 4 bases and J by 0 bases, and 13 bases separated the two germline ends. Germline V gene lookup returns CDR1 ENHRY and CDR2 SYGVKD. The length of the CDR3 is 15 residues. The CDR3, as DNA: TGTGCCATCAGTGGCCGGGGAGGAGACTCCTACGAGCAGTACTTC. Protein: CAISGRGGDSYEQYF.

This chain connects TRBV30 to TRBJ1-5; possible D gene TRBD1, 5 bases. From germline, CDR1 is GTSNPN and CDR2 SVGIG (reference sequence). This CDR3 has 13 residues. V gave up 3 bases and J gave up 2 bases, with 8 bases separating them. CDR3 nucleotides: TGTGCCTGGAGGGGGGACGGCAATCAGCCCCAGCATTTT. It translates to CAWRGDGNQPQHF.

The V call is TRBV29-1, the J call TRBJ1-3; no clear D. Germline loops: CDR1 SQVTM, CDR2 ANQGSEA. V shed 3 bases and J shed 10 bases, with 7 bases lying between them. The CDR3 runs to 10 residues. CDR3 protein: CSVELDTIYF. For the CDR3, the DNA is TGCAGCGTTGAGCTAGATACCATATATTTT.

This clonotype was picked up many times. The V gene is TRBV12-3 or TRBV12-4, the J gene TRBJ2-3; 11 bases line up with TRBD1. The CDR3 has 15 amino acids. The junction had 1 base not matched to a gene; V was cut back by 1 base and J by 4 bases. CDR3 DNA sequence: TGTGCCAGCAGTTTAGGGACAGGGGGCTCAGATACGCAGTATTTT. Its protein product is CASSLGTGGSDTQYF.

This clonotype was seen many times. The chain employs TRBV7-9 and TRBJ2-1; D is uncertain. V lost 3 bases and J lost 4, with 13 bases in between. The CDR3 is 15 residues long. From germline, CDR1 is SEHNR and CDR2 FQNEAQ (reference sequence). DNA for the CDR3: TGTGCCAGCAGCTTGCAGTTGGCCGGATACAATGAGCAGTTCTTC. It specifies CASSLQLAGYNEQFF.

V and J are TRBV11-2 and TRBJ2-7, with TRBD1 matching over 8 bases. After removal of 6 bases from V and 5 bases from J, the junction contained 3 bases not matched to a gene. Germline V lookup: CDR1 SGHAT, CDR2 FQNNGV. The CDR3 contains 12 residues. The CDR3 DNA follows: TGTGCCAGCAGTCCAGGGGGCCACGAGCAGTACTTC. Amino acids: CASSPGGHEQYF. Together with reference TRBV11-2 and TRBJ2-7, the CDR3 gives the full variable domain: EAGVAQSPRYKIIEKRQSVAFWCNPISGHATLYWYQQILGQGPKLLIQFQNNGVVDDSQLPKDRFSAERLKGVDSTLKIQPAKLEDSAVYLCASSPGGHEQYFGPGTRLTVT.

The V gene is TRBV2, the J gene TRBJ1-4, with D unclear. This CDR3 is 12 amino acids long. V gave up 8 bases and J gave up 8 bases, with 12 bases separating them. The germline V gene has CDR1 SNHLY and CDR2 FYNNEI. CDR3 DNA sequence: TGTGCCAGCCTTCAGTCGAGAGAAAAACTGTTTTTT. Encoded protein: CASLQSREKLFF. Full variable domain (missing parts from reference TRBV2 and TRBJ1-4): EPEVTQTPSHQVTQMGQEVILRCVPISNHLYFYWYRQILGQKVEFLVSFYNNEISEKSEIFDDQFSVERPDGSNFTLKIRSTKLEDSAMYFCASLQSREKLFFGSGTQLSVL.

This clonotype was seen repeatedly, ten times or more. The chain has TRBV24-1 and TRBJ2-7; 7 bases fit TRBD2. Germline V gene lookup returns CDR1 KGHDR and CDR2 SFDVKD. CDR3 length: 14 residues. The trim removed 6 bases at V and 3 bases at J, leaving 7 bases unmatched. Written as DNA, the CDR3 is TGTGCCACCAGTTCGGGAGGAAAAGACTACGAGCAGTACTTC. Translating gives CATSSGGKDYEQYF.

The chain employs TRBV29-1 and TRBJ2-1; 11 bases are shared with TRBD1. Trimming at V came to 6 bases and at J to 5 bases, leaving 3 bases not matched to a gene. Germline CDR1 and CDR2: SQVTM and ANQGSEA. This CDR3 spans 13 amino acids. CDR3 protein: CSVGTGGNNEQFF. CDR3 DNA: TGCAGCGTCGGGACAGGGGGGAACAATGAGCAGTTCTTC.

The rearrangement uses TRBV6-1 and TRBJ1-1; the D gene is possibly TRBD1 (5 bases). V was clipped by 6 bases and J by 4 bases, with 21 bases between them. Germline V gene lookup returns CDR1 MNHNS and CDR2 SASEGT. CDR3 length: 16 residues. CDR3 DNA sequence: TGTGCCAGCAGGCCCCTGGGACTCCAAGTGGGCACTGAAGCTTTCTTT. Protein product: CASRPLGLQVGTEAFF.